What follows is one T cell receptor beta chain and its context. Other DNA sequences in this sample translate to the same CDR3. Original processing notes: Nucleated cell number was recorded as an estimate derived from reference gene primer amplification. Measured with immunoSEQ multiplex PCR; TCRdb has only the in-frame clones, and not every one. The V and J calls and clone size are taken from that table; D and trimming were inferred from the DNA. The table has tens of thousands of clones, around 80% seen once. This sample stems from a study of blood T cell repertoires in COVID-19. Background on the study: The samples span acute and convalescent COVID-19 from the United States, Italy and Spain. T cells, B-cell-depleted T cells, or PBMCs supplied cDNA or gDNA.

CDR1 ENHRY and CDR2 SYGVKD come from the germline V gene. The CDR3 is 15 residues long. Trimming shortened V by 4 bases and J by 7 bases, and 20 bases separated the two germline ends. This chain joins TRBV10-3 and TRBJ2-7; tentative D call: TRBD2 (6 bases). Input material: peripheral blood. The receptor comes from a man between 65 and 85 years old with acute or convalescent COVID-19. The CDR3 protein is CAISGLAGPAGEQYF. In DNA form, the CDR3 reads TGTGCCATCAGTGGACTGGCGGGACCTGCCGGGGAGCAGTACTTC.